This passage covers 24 T cell receptor beta chains from one sample sequenced in a study of shared clonotypes between healthy human individuals. TCRdb keeps only in-frame clones here, not all; method: immunoSEQ multiplex PCR. The table includes about 120,000 clones, approximately 70% detected once. Sequenced input: memory CD8+ T cells sorted from blood. This sample's subset: CD45RO+ cells pooled with CCR7-negative TemRA cells. Receptors were obtained from a woman aged 25-40 years in good health.

This chain uses TRBV5-6 with TRBJ2-2; tentatively, D is TRBD2 (6 bases). Germline V lookup: CDR1 SGHDT, CDR2 YYEEEE. The CDR3 consists of 15 residues. V dropped 0 bases and J dropped 3 bases, with 9 bases sitting between them. CDR3 in DNA: TGTGCCAGCAGCTTGGATCGGGGGTACACCGGGGAGCTGTTTTTT. Encoded protein: CASSLDRGYTGELFF.

Remarks on this clone: This same CDR3 is encoded by further DNA sequences in the sample. The chain employs TRBV27 and TRBJ1-5; D unresolved. Germline assignment: CDR1 MNHEY and CDR2 SMNVEV (reference sequence). V shed 3 bases and J shed 0 bases, with 6 bases lying between them. The CDR3 spans 14 residues. In DNA, the CDR3 is TGTGCCAGCAGTTTGGGGTATAGCAATCAGCCCCAGCATTTT. Protein: CASSLGYSNQPQHF.

The rearrangement links TRBV27 to TRBJ1-4; possibly TRBD1 for D (5 bases). The CDR3 totals 15 residues. The V gene's germline CDR1 is MNHEY and CDR2 SMNVEV (reference sequence). V lost 2 bases, J lost 8 bases, and 15 bases lay in between. The CDR3 reads CASSLGGQGAEKLFF. CDR3 DNA sequence: TGTGCCAGCAGTTTAGGTGGGCAGGGTGCGGAAAAACTGTTTTTT.

V is TRBV5-4 and J is TRBJ2-7, with TRBD2 matching over 11 bases. CDR3 size: 15 residues. The junction had 5 bases not matched to a gene; V was cut back by 4 bases and J by 2 bases. Germline CDR1 is SGHNT and CDR2 is YYREEE (reference sequence). The CDR3 protein is CASSPGTSGTYEQYF. In DNA, the CDR3 is TGTGCCAGCAGCCCGGGGACTAGCGGAACCTACGAGCAGTACTTC.

DNA of the CDR3: TGCGCCAGCAGCTTAACAGGGAGGGCCGGGGAGCTGTTTTTT. This codes for CASSLTGRAGELFF. This chain uses TRBV5-1 with TRBJ2-2, with D possibly being TRBD2 (7 bases). The CDR3 is 14 amino acids. V dropped 2 bases and J dropped 6 bases, with 11 bases sitting between them. Germline V CDR1 and CDR2: SGHRS, YFSETQ.

The chain joins TRBV10-1 to TRBJ2-1; D ambiguous. Germline-derived CDR1 and CDR2 are WNHNN and SYGVQD (reference sequence). The V end was cut by 2 bases, the J end by 4 bases, with 9 bases between. The CDR3 loop spans 14 amino acids. CDR3 nucleotide sequence: TGCGCCAGCAGTGAGAAAGACTGGTACAATGAGCAGTTCTTC. Its translation is CASSEKDWYNEQFF.

The rearrangement joins TRBV13 to TRBJ2-7; 11 bases map to TRBD2. Germline CDR1 is PRHDT and CDR2 is FYEKMQ (reference sequence). Trimming at V came to 3 bases and at J to 3 bases, leaving 4 bases not matched to a gene. The CDR3 is 15 residues long. The CDR3 is CASSFTSGSVYEQYF. CDR3 DNA sequence: TGTGCCAGCAGCTTCACTAGCGGGAGTGTCTACGAGCAGTACTTC.

In this sample, this clone turned up a few times. The gene calls are TRBV7-9 and TRBJ1-1; D remains unclear. Trimming removed 2 bases from V and 0 bases from J, with 10 bases in between. This CDR3 comprises 15 residues. Germline assignment: CDR1 SEHNR and CDR2 FQNEAQ (reference sequence). CDR3 nucleotides: TGTGCCAGCAGCTTAACACCGACGGTGAACACTGAAGCTTTCTTT. As protein: CASSLTPTVNTEAFF.

This clone was seen a single time. The chain has TRBV6-5 and TRBJ1-1, with 10 nucleotides matching TRBD1. Germline V gene sequence: CDR1 MNHEY, CDR2 SVGAGI. CDR3 size: 15 residues. Trimming took 6 bases from V and 3 from J; bases not matched to a gene: 7. The CDR3 bases are TGTGCCAGCAGCTCCTGGGGACAGGGGTACACTGAAGCTTTCTTT. This sequence encodes CASSSWGQGYTEAFF.

V is TRBV7-9 and J is TRBJ2-7; 7 positions agree with TRBD1. V shed 5 bases and J 0 bases; nucleotides not matched to a gene: 10. The CDR3 spans 16 residues. The V gene's germline CDR1 is SEHNR and CDR2 FQNEAQ (reference sequence). The CDR3 nucleotides read TGTGCCAGCAGCACCCAAACAGGGGTTAGCTCCTACGAGCAGTACTTC. It encodes CASSTQTGVSSYEQYF.

This clone has just a few counts. This chain links TRBV6-5 with TRBJ2-7, with D possibly TRBD1 on 6 matching bases. The germline CDR1 and CDR2 sequences are MNHEY and SVGAGI. CDR3 length: 16 residues. The ends were cut back, 2 bases at V and 2 bases at J, with 16 bases in the middle. The CDR3 DNA reads as TGTGCCAGCAGTTACCTCAACAGGGAGCCCACCTACGAGCAGTACTTC. It specifies CASSYLNREPTYEQYF.

This chain connects TRBV7-8 to TRBJ2-1; 10 bases line up with TRBD2. In germline, CDR1 is SGHVS, CDR2 FQNEAQ. The CDR3 runs to 15 residues. V trimming: 5 bases; J trimming: 5 bases; junction bases outside the gene matches: 6. CDR3 sequence (DNA): TGTGCCAGCAGCCAACTAGCGGGATTGGACAATGAGCAGTTCTTC. This sequence encodes CASSQLAGLDNEQFF.

This clone was found a few times. The chain couples TRBV9 to TRBJ1-2, with D possibly being TRBD1 (5 bases). This CDR3 spans 15 amino acids. Looked up from germline, CDR1 is SGDLS and CDR2 is YYNGEE. The ends were cut back, 4 bases at V and 4 bases at J, with 17 bases in the middle. Here the CDR3 reads CASSPHEGKGYGYTF. CDR3 sequence (DNA): TGTGCCAGCAGCCCTCATGAGGGGAAGGGCTATGGCTACACCTTC.

CDR3 loop: CASSLTGGTYEQYF. The CDR3, as DNA: TGTGCCAGCAGTTTGACAGGGGGGACCTACGAGCAGTACTTC. The genes are TRBV28 and TRBJ2-7; 9 nucleotides line up with TRBD1. V gave up 3 bases and J gave up 2 bases; unmatched junction bases: 2. CDR1 is MDHEN and CDR2 is SYDVKM in the germline V gene. The CDR3 is made up of 14 amino acids.

The chain links TRBV13 to TRBJ2-1, with a possible D match to TRBD2 (7 bases). The V and J ends lost 4 bases and 8 bases respectively, with 21 bases between them. Germline assignment: CDR1 PRHDT and CDR2 FYEKMQ (reference sequence). CDR3 length: 16 residues. CDR3 nucleotides: TGTGCCAGCAGCTCCTCAGGGGCTAGCGGTCTGGATGAGCAGTTCTTC. Translating it yields CASSSSGASGLDEQFF.

A single count supports this clone. The chain employs TRBV5-1 and TRBJ1-2, with a possible D match to TRBD1 (5 bases). V lost 3 bases to trimming and J lost 5 bases, with 20 bases between them. This CDR3 spans 16 amino acids. The germline V gene has CDR1 SGHRS and CDR2 YFSETQ. The CDR3 nucleotides read TGCGCCAGCAGCTGGGAAAGACCGGGACGGAGATATGGCTACACCTTC. Protein: CASSWERPGRRYGYTF.

The J gene is TRBJ1-2, the V gene TRBV4-1; D is uncertain. The germline V gene has CDR1 MGHRA and CDR2 YSYEKL. With 5 bases removed from V and 8 bases from J, the gap between germline ends came to 15 bases. The CDR3 sequence is 13 residues long. The CDR3 coding sequence is TGCGCCAGCAGCGAAGTTGGAAGAAACGGCTACACCTTC. This sequence encodes CASSEVGRNGYTF.

V and J are TRBV27 and TRBJ2-1; 7 bases match TRBD2. Germline CDR1 MNHEY, CDR2 SMNVEV (reference sequence). The CDR3 is 16 residues long. The ends lost 4 bases at V and 0 bases at J; junction bases unmatched: 6. The CDR3 sequence: CASSSGTTSSYNEQFF. The CDR3 bases are TGTGCCAGCAGTTCAGGGACTACCTCCTCCTACAATGAGCAGTTCTTC.

The rearrangement uses TRBV6-4 and TRBJ2-3; the D call may be TRBD1 or TRBD2 (5 bases each). The ends were cut back, 3 bases at V and 2 bases at J, with 21 bases in the middle. CDR1 is MRHNA and CDR2 is SNTAGT in the germline V gene. The CDR3 covers 18 residues. The CDR3 sequence: CASSERYRDRGYTDTQYF. Written as DNA, the CDR3 is TGTGCCAGCAGTGAGCGTTACCGGGACCGAGGTTACACAGATACGCAGTATTTT.

This clone was observed a few times. The V call is TRBV7-9, the J call TRBJ1-2; D gene unclear. This CDR3 is 15 amino acids long. Trimming removed 1 base at V and 8 bases at J, with 17 bases between. The germline V gene encodes CDR1 SEHNR and CDR2 FQNEAQ (reference sequence). The CDR3 protein is CASSLVPATDGGYTF. CDR3 coding DNA: TGTGCCAGCAGCTTAGTGCCAGCTACCGACGGCGGCTACACCTTC.

V usage is TRBV7-3 and J usage is TRBJ2-3; a weak D match, TRBD1 (6 bases). The CDR3 runs to 15 residues. Trimming shortened V by 5 bases and J by 2 bases, and 14 bases separated the two germline ends. In germline, CDR1 is SGHTA, CDR2 FQGTGA. The CDR3, as DNA: TGTGCCAGCAGCCTACAGGGACAAGACACAGATACGCAGTATTTT. As protein: CASSLQGQDTDTQYF.

The chain employs TRBV7-9 and TRBJ2-5; D call uncertain. CDR3 length equals 12 residues. Germline V CDR1 and CDR2: SEHNR, FQNEAQ (reference sequence). Deletions cut 4 bases from V and 5 bases from J, with 8 bases between. DNA of the CDR3: TGTGCCAGCAGCTCATACTTTGAGACCCAGTACTTC. It translates to CASSSYFETQYF.

The CDR3 coding sequence is TGTGCCACCAAAGTCTGGGACTCTAACGATGAGCAGTTCTTC. Translation gives CATKVWDSNDEQFF. The chain joins TRBV27 to TRBJ2-1, with a tentative D call TRBD2 (6 bases). CDR1 MNHEY and CDR2 SMNVEV come from the germline V gene (reference sequence). The CDR3 extends over 14 amino acids. The V gene lost 10 bases and the J gene lost 8 bases, with 21 bases spanning the gap.

In its sample, this clone was seen many times. Additional DNA sequences in this sample encode the identical CDR3. The rearrangement joins TRBV25-1 to TRBJ1-3; unclear D gene. V lost 1 base and J 0 bases, leaving 10 bases between the germline ends. This CDR3 contains 16 residues. Germline V gives CDR1 MGHDK, CDR2 SYGVNS. The CDR3 nucleotides are TGTGCCAGCAGTGAATCCAATCAGGCCTCTGGAAACACCATATATTTT. Encoded protein: CASSESNQASGNTIYF.